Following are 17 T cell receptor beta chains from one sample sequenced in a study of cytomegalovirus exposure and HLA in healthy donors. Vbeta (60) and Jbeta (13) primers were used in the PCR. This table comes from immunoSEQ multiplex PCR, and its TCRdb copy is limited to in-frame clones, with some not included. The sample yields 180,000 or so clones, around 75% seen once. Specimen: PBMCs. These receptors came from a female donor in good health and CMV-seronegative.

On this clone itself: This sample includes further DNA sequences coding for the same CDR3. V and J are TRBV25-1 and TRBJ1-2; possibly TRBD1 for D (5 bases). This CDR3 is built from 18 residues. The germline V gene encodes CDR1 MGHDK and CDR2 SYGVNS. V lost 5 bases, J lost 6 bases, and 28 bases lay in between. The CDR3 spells CASSKREGTPAGFDGYTF. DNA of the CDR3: TGTGCCAGCAGTAAAAGGGAGGGGACTCCAGCCGGTTTCGATGGCTACACCTTC.

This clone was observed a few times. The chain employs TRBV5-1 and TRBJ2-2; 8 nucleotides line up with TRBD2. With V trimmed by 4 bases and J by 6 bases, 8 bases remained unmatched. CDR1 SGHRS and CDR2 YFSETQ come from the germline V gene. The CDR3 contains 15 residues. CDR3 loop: CASSREGATAGELFF. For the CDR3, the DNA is TGCGCCAGCAGCCGGGAGGGAGCAACCGCCGGGGAGCTGTTTTTT. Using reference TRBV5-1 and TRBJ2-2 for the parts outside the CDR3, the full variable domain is KAGVTQTPRYLIKTRGQQVTLSCSPISGHRSVSWYQQTPGQGLQFLFEYFSETQRNKGNFPGRFSGRQFSNSRSEMNVSTLELGDSALYLCASSREGATAGELFFGEGSRLTVL.

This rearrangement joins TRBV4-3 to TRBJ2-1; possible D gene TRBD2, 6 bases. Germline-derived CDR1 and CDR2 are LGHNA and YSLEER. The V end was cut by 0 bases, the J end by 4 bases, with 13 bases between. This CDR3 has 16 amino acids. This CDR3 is CASSQDLGGVYNEQFF. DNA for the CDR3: TGCGCCAGCAGCCAAGATCTGGGCGGGGTATACAATGAGCAGTTCTTC.

The CDR3 region has the DNA TGTGCCCAGGACGGGGGGCACACAGATACGCAGTATTTT. This encodes CAQDGGHTDTQYF. V gene TRBV15 combines with J gene TRBJ2-3; D may be TRBD2 (7 bases). V shed 11 bases and J shed 2 bases, with 14 bases lying between them. CDR1 is LNHNV and CDR2 is YYDKDF in the germline V gene (reference sequence). The CDR3 has 13 amino acids.

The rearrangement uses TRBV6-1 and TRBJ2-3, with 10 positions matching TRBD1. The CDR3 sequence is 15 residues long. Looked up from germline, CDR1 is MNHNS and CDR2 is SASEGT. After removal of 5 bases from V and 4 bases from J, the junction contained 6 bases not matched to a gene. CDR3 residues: CASSFRQGAPDTQYF. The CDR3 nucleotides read TGTGCCAGCAGTTTTCGACAGGGGGCACCAGATACGCAGTATTTT.

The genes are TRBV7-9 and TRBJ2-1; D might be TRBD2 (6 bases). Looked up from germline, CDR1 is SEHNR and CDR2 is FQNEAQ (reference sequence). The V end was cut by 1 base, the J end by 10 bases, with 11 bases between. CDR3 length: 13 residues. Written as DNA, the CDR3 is TGTGCCAGCAGCTTAGGGGTGCTAGCGGAGCAGTTCTTC. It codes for CASSLGVLAEQFF.

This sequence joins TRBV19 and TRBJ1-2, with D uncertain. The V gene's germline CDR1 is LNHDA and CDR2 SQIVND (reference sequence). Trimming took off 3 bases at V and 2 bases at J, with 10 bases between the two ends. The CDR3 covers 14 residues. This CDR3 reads CASSIGGRNYGYTF. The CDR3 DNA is TGTGCCAGTAGTATCGGCGGGAGGAACTATGGCTACACCTTC.

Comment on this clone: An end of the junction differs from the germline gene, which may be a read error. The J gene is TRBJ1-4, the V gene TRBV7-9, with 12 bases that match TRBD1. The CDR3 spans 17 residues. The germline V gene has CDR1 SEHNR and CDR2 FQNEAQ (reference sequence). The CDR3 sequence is CSSSGVGQGAANEKLFF. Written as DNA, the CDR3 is TGTTCCAGCAGCGGGGTGGGACAGGGGGCGGCTAATGAAAAACTGTTTTTT. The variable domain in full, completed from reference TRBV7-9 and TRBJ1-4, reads DTGVSQNPRHKITKRGQNVTFRCDPISEHNRLYWYRQTLGQGPEFLTYFQNEAQLEKSRLLSDRFSAERPKGSFSTLEIQRTEQGDSAMYLCSSSGVGQGAANEKLFFGSGTQLSVL.

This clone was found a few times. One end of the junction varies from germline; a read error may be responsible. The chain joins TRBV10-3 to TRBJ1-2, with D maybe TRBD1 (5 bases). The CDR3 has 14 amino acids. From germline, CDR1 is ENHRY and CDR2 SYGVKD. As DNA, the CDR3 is TGTGCCAGCAGTGAAGAAGAAGGGGCATGGGGCTACACCTTC. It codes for CASSEEEGAWGYTF.

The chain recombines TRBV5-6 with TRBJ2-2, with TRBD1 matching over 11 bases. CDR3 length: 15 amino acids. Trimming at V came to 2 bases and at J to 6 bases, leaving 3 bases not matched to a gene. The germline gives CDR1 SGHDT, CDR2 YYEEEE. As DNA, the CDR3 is TGTGCCAGCAGCTTTGGGACAGGGGGGGCCGGGGAGCTGTTTTTT. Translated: CASSFGTGGAGELFF.

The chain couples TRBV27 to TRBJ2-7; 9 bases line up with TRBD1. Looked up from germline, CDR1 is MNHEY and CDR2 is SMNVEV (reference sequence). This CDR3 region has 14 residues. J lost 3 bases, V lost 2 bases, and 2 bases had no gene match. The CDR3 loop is CASSLRQGVYEQYF. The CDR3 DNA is TGTGCCAGCAGTTTACGACAGGGGGTCTACGAGCAGTACTTC.

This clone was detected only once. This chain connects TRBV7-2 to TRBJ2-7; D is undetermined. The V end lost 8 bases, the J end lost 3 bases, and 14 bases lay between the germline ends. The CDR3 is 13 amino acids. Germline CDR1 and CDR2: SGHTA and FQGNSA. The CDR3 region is CASSQASFYEQYF. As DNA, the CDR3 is TGTGCCAGCTCCCAGGCCTCGTTCTACGAGCAGTACTTC.

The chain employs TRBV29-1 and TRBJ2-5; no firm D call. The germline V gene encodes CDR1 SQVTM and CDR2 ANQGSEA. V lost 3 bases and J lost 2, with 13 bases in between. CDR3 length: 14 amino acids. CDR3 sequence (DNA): TGCAGCGTTGAGTCCGGAGACGGGCAAGAGACCCAGTACTTC. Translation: CSVESGDGQETQYF.

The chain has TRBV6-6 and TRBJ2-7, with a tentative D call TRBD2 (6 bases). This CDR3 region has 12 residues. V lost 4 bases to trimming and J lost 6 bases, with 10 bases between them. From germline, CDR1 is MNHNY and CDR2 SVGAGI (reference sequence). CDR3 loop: CASSSQGLEQYF. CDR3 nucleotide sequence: TGTGCCAGCAGTTCGCAGGGACTCGAGCAGTACTTC.

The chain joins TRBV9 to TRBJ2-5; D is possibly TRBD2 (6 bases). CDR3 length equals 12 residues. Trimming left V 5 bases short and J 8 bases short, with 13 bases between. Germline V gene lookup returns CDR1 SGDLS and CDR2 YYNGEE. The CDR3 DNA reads TGTGCCAGCAGTGTCGACGGGGGAACCCAGTACTTC. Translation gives CASSVDGGTQYF. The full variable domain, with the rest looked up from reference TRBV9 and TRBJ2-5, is DSGVTQTPKHLITATGQRVTLRCSPRSGDLSVYWYQQSLDQGLQFLIQYYNGEERAKGNILERFSAQQFPDLHSELNLSSLELGDSALYFCASSVDGGTQYFGPGTRLLVL.

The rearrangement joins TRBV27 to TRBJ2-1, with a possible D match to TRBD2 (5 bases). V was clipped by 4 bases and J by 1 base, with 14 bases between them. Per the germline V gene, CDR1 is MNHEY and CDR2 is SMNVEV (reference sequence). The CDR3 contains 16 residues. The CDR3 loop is CASSSPRSGSYNEQFF. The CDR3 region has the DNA TGTGCCAGCAGTTCCCCTAGAAGCGGATCCTACAATGAGCAGTTCTTC.

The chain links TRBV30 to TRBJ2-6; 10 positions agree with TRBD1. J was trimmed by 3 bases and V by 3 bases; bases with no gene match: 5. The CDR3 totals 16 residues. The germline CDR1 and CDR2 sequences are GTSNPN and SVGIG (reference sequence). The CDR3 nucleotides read TGTGCCTGGAGGGGACAGGGGCTTGGTGGGGCCAACGTCCTGACTTTC. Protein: CAWRGQGLGGANVLTF.